Below, 13 T cell receptor beta chains from the same sample are listed, as sequenced in a study of blood T cell repertoires in COVID-19 (dated by TCRdb to about 2020). Library generation was performed with the immunoSEQ multiplex PCR assay. The table was pulled from immuneACCESS by TCRdb, which kept in-frame rearrangements only. Such tables lose some clones; where checked, under half of the loss comes from unresolved V genes, and the rest has no known cause. The sample table contains around 150,000 clones; only one count was recorded for roughly 84% of them. Roughly 8.7% of the sample belongs to the ten largest clones. The sample taken for sequencing was peripheral blood. These receptors were collected from a man aged 25-40 years with COVID-19, enrolled during active disease.

Concerning this clone: The junction departs from the called germline gene at one end, perhaps through a read error. The chain combines TRBV7-7 with TRBJ2-1; the match to TRBD1 covers 8 bases. CDR3 length equals 14 residues. Germline V CDR1 and CDR2: SSHAT, FNYEAQ (reference sequence). This chain's CDR3 is CASSPDRAYNEQFF. In nucleotides, the CDR3 is TGTGCTAGCAGCCCGGACAGGGCCTACAATGAGCAGTTCTTC.

The J gene is TRBJ1-5, the V gene TRBV7-2, with TRBD1 as a possible D gene (6 bases). The CDR3 is 13 amino acids. Trimming cost V 6 bases and J 4 bases, with 10 bases left between them. The germline V gene has CDR1 SGHTA and CDR2 FQGNSA. CDR3 amino acids: CASSIQGNQPQHF. The DNA of the CDR3 is TGTGCCAGCAGTATCCAGGGGAATCAGCCCCAGCATTTT.

The chain recombines TRBV11-2 with TRBJ1-4; D gene ambiguous. CDR3 length: 19 amino acids. V lost 0 bases and J lost 1, with 18 bases in between. Germline loops: CDR1 SGHAT, CDR2 FQNNGV. The CDR3 DNA reads as TGTGCCAGCAGCTTAGATTTCACTTCGGGTCGTGGAACTAATGAAAAACTGTTTTTT. This sequence encodes CASSLDFTSGRGTNEKLFF.

The V and J genes are TRBV7-9 and TRBJ1-1, with 8 positions matching TRBD1. V gave up 6 bases and J gave up 4 bases; unmatched junction bases: 19. Germline CDR1 and CDR2: SEHNR and FQNEAQ (reference sequence). This CDR3 has 18 residues. CDR3 protein: CASSPGQGNSGDLTEAFF. The CDR3 DNA reads as TGTGCCAGCAGTCCCGGACAGGGCAACTCAGGAGACCTCACTGAAGCTTTCTTT.

The rearrangement uses TRBV27 and TRBJ2-2, with D possibly matching TRBD2 (7 bases). Trimming pared 7 bases from V and 5 bases from J, leaving 14 bases between. CDR3 length: 14 amino acids. CDR1 MNHEY and CDR2 SMNVEV come from the germline V gene (reference sequence). Here the CDR3 DNA reads TGTGCCAGCAAAGGGGGGGATAGGACCGGGGAGCTGTTTTTT. Its protein is CASKGGDRTGELFF.

V usage is TRBV12-5 and J usage is TRBJ2-2, with no clear D. The CDR3 runs to 13 residues. Trimming stripped 6 bases from V and 4 bases from J, with 9 bases between. CDR1 and CDR2 from the germline V gene are LGHNT and FRNRAP. The CDR3 loop reads CASGLVSTGELFF. CDR3 in DNA: TGTGCTAGTGGATTAGTAAGCACCGGGGAGCTGTTTTTT.

V and J are TRBV5-4 and TRBJ2-5, with D perhaps TRBD1 (6 bases). Germline assignment: CDR1 SGHNT and CDR2 YYREEE (reference sequence). The CDR3 has 14 amino acids. V lost 2 bases, J lost 5 bases, and 13 bases lay in between. CDR3 sequence reads: CASSFHGGFETQYF. CDR3 DNA: TGTGCCAGCAGCTTTCATGGGGGCTTCGAGACCCAGTACTTC.

This rearrangement joins TRBV10-3 to TRBJ2-2, with 8 bases that match TRBD1. CDR3 length: 16 residues. Per the germline V gene, CDR1 is ENHRY and CDR2 is SYGVKD. With V trimmed by 2 bases and J by 1 base, 3 bases remained unmatched. The CDR3 nucleotides read TGTGCCATCAGTGAGGGTGGACAGGGGAACACCGGGGAGCTGTTTTTT. It specifies CAISEGGQGNTGELFF.

CDR3 residues: CASSWTGSTDTQYF. In DNA form, the CDR3 reads TGTGCCAGTAGTTGGACAGGGAGCACAGATACGCAGTATTTT. This chain connects TRBV19 to TRBJ2-3, with 8 bases identical to TRBD1. Germline lookup yields CDR1 LNHDA and CDR2 SQIVND (reference sequence). The CDR3 totals 14 residues. J was trimmed by 0 bases and V by 5 bases; bases with no gene match: 1. The full variable domain, with the rest looked up from reference TRBV19 and TRBJ2-3, is DGGITQSPKYLFRKEGQNVTLSCEQNLNHDAMYWYRQDPGQGLRLIYYSQIVNDFQKGDIAEGYSVSREKKESFPLTVTSAQKNPTAFYLCASSWTGSTDTQYFGPGTRLTVL.

This rearrangement joins TRBV27 to TRBJ2-2, with TRBD2 identical over 8 bases. The V segment lost 4 bases and the J segment 5 bases; nucleotides outside the gene matches: 9. Per the germline V gene, CDR1 is MNHEY and CDR2 is SMNVEV (reference sequence). CDR3 length equals 16 residues. This CDR3 is CASSWWGTSGTGELFF. DNA of the CDR3: TGTGCCAGCAGTTGGTGGGGAACTAGCGGTACCGGGGAGCTGTTTTTT.

The rearrangement joins TRBV10-3 to TRBJ1-5, with TRBD1 identical over 11 bases. Germline V lookup: CDR1 ENHRY, CDR2 SYGVKD. There are 17 residues in the CDR3. V lost 0 bases to trimming and J lost 2 bases; unmatched junction nucleotides: 3. CDR3 sequence (DNA): TGTGCCATCAGTGAGTCAGGACAGGGGGCAGGCAATCAGCCCCAGCATTTT. Encoded protein: CAISESGQGAGNQPQHF.

This clone was recorded once. V usage is TRBV7-9 and J usage is TRBJ2-7; D is unclear. V lost 5 bases and J 5 bases, leaving 10 bases between the germline ends. The CDR3 consists of 12 residues. Germline lookup yields CDR1 SEHNR and CDR2 FQNEAQ (reference sequence). The DNA for the CDR3 is TGTGCCAGCAGCCATGTTCTAAACGAGCAGTACTTC. It encodes CASSHVLNEQYF.

The rearrangement uses TRBV28 and TRBJ2-3; the match to TRBD1 covers 10 bases. The CDR3 has 15 amino acids. Germline CDR1 and CDR2: MDHEN and SYDVKM. After removal of 3 bases from V and 6 bases from J, the junction contained 6 bases not matched to a gene. The CDR3 is CASSFGQGGLDTQYF. CDR3 coding DNA: TGTGCCAGCAGTTTTGGACAGGGGGGTCTTGATACGCAGTATTTT.